The T cell receptor beta chain described here comes from a study of graft-versus-host responses after intestinal transplantation. Overall study: All recipients got anti-thymocyte globulin induction, then tacrolimus and steroids for three to four years. Findings and limits, study-wide: Some patients had graft-donor T cell macrochimerism. In their allografts, the ratios of graft-versus-host to host-versus-graft T cell clones were high. Recipient marrow showed GvH clones, some seen first in ileum or blood.

Profiling relied on immunoSEQ multiplex PCR, and the TCRdb table lists in-frame clones only, not all of them. This table has roughly 64,000 clones, roughly nine tenths appearing once. Turning to this clone: Its target is not known.

This CDR3 spans 16 amino acids. From germline, CDR1 is SEHNR and CDR2 FQNEAQ (reference sequence). The V end lost 4 bases, the J end lost 1 base, and 16 bases lay between the germline ends. The sequence was collected from a human donor who was the organ donor for an intestinal transplant. This specimen was unstimulated CD8+ T cells sorted from spleen or lymph node cells, taken before transplant. This rearrangement joins TRBV7-9 to TRBJ1-1; D unclear. This CDR3 reads CASSSPPPYSNTEAFF. The CDR3 DNA sequence: TGTGCCAGCAGCTCACCCCCACCTTACTCGAACACTGAAGCTTTCTTT.